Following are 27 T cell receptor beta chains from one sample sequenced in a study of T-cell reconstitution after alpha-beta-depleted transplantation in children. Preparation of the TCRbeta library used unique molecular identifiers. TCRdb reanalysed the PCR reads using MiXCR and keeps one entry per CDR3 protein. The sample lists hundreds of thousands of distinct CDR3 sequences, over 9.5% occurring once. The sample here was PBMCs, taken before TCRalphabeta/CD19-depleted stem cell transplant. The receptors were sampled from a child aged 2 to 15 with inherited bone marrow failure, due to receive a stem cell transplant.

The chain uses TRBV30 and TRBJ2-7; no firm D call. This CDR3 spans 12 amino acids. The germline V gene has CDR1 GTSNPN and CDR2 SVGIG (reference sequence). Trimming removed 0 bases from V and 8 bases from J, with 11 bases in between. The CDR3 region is CAWSVLSSKQYF. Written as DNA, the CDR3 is TGTGCCTGGAGTGTACTAAGTTCCAAGCAGTACTTC.

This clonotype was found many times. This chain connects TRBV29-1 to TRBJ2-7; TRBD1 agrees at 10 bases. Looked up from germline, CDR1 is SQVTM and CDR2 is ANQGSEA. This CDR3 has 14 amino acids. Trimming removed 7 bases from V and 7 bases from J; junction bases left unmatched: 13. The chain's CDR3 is CSAKWDRGYLEQYF. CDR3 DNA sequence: TGCAGCGCCAAATGGGACAGGGGCTACTTGGAGCAGTACTTC.

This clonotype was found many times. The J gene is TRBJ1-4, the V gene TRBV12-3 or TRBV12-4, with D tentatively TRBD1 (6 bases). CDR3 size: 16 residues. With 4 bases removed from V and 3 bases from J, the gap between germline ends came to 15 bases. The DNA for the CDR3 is TGTGCCAGCAGTTCACACAGGGTCGGGGCTAATGAAAAACTGTTTTTT. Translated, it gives CASSSHRVGANEKLFF.

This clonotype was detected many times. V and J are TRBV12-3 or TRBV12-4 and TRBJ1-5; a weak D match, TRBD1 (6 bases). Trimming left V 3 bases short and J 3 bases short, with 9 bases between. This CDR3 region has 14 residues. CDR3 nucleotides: TGTGCCAGCAGTTTTGGACAGCCCAATCAGCCCCAGCATTTT. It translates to CASSFGQPNQPQHF.

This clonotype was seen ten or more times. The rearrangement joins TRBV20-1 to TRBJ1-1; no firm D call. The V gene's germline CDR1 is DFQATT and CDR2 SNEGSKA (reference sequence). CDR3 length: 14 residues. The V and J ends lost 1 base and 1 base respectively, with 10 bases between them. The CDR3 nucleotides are TGCAGTGCTAGAGTTCTTGAAGGGAACACTGAAGCTTTCTTT. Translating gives CSARVLEGNTEAFF.

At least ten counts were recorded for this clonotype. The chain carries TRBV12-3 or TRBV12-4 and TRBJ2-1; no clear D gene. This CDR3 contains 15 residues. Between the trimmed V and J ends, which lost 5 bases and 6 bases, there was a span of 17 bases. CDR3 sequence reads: CASSPVGFPPNEQFF. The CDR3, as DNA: TGTGCCAGCAGTCCGGTGGGATTCCCCCCCAATGAGCAGTTCTTC.

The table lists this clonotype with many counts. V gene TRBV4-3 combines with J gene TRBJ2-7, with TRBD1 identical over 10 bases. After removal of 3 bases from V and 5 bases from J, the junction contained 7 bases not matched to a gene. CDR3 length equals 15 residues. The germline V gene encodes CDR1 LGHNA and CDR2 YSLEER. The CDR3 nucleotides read TGCGCCAGCAGCCACGGGACAGGGGAAACTAACGAGCAGTACTTC. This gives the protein CASSHGTGETNEQYF.

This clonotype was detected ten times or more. CDR3 in DNA: TGTGCCAGTAGTATAGCTTCTGATAGGAGATACGAGCAGTACTTC. This translates into CASSIASDRRYEQYF. The chain has TRBV19 and TRBJ2-7; no clear D gene. This CDR3 region has 15 residues. V was shortened by 1 base and J by 4 bases, with 14 bases between the two germline ends. Germline V gene sequence: CDR1 LNHDA, CDR2 SQIVND (reference sequence).

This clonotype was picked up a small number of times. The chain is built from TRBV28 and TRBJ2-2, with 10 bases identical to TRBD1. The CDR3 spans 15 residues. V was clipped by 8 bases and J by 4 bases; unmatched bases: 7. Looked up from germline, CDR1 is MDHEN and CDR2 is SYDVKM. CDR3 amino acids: CASLAGQGGTGELFF. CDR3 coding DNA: TGTGCCAGCTTGGCTGGACAGGGGGGCACCGGGGAGCTGTTTTTT. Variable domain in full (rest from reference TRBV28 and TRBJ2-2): DVKVTQSSRYLVKRTGEKVFLECVQDMDHENMFWYRQDPGLGLRLIYFSYDVKMKEKGDIPEGYSVSREKKERFSLILESASTNQTSMYLCASLAGQGGTGELFFGEGSRLTVL.

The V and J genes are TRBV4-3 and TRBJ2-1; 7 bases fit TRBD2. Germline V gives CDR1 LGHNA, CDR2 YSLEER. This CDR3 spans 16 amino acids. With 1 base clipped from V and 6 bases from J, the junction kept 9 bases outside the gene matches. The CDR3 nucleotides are TGCGCCAGCAGCCAAGTTATCCAAGCGGGGCCCAATGAGCAGTTCTTC. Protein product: CASSQVIQAGPNEQFF.

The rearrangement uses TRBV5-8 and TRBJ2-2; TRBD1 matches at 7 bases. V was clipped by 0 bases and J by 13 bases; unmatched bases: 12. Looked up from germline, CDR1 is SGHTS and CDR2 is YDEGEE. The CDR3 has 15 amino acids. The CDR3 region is CASSLAMTGFWALFF. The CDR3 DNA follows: TGTGCCAGCAGCTTGGCCATGACAGGGTTTTGGGCGCTGTTTTTT.

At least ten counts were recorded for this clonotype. CDR3 nucleotides: TGCGCCAGCAGCCCCGACGTTACCTGGTCCTACAATGAGCAGTTCTTC. Its translation: CASSPDVTWSYNEQFF. The chain uses TRBV5-1 and TRBJ2-1, with D unresolved. In germline, CDR1 is SGHRS, CDR2 YFSETQ. The CDR3 length is 16 residues. The V gene lost 4 bases and the J gene lost 1 base, with 15 bases spanning the gap.

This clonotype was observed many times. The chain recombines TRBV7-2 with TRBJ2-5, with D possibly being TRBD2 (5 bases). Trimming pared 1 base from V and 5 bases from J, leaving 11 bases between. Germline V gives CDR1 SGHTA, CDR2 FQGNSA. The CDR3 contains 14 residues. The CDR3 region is CASSLVKGSETQYF. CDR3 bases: TGTGCCAGCAGCTTAGTAAAAGGGAGTGAGACCCAGTACTTC.

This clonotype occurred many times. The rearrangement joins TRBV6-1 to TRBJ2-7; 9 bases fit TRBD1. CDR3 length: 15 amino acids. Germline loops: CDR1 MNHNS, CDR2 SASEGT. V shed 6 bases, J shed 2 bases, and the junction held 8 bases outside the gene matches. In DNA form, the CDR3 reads TGTGCCAGCAGAGTATATAGGACAGGGGCCTACGAGCAGTACTTC. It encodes CASRVYRTGAYEQYF.

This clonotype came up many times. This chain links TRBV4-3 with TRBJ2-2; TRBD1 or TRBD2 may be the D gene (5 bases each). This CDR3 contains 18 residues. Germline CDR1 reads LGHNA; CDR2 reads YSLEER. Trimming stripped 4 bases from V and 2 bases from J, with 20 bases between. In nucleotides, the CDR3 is TGCGCCAGCAGCCGGAGCATTCCCGAGGGGTCCAACACCGGGGAGCTGTTTTTT. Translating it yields CASSRSIPEGSNTGELFF.

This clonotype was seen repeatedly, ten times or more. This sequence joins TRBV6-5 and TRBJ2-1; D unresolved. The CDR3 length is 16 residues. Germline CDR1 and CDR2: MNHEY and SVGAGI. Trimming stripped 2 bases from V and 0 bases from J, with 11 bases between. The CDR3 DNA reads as TGTGCCAGCAGTTACCAACTTTTTAGCTCCTACAATGAGCAGTTCTTC. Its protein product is CASSYQLFSSYNEQFF.

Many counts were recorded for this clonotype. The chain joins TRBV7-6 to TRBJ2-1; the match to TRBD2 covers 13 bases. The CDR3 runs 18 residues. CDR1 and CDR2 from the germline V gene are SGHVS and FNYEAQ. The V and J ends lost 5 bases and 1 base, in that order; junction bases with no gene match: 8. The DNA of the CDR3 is TGTGCCAGCAGCGCCTGGACTAGCGGGAGTGGTTCCTACAATGAGCAGTTCTTC. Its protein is CASSAWTSGSGSYNEQFF.

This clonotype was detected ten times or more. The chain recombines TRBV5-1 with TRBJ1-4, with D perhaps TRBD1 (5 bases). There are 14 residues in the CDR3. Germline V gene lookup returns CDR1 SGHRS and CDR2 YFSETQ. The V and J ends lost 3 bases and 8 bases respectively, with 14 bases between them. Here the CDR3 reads CASSSVGRYEKLFF. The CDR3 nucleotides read TGCGCCAGCAGCTCCGTGGGGCGATACGAAAAACTGTTTTTT.

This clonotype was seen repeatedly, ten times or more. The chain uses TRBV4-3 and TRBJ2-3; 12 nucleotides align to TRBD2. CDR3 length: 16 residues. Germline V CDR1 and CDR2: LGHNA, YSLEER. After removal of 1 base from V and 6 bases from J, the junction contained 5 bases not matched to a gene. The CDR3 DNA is TGCGCCAGCAGCCAAGGACTAGCGGGAGTGTTTGATACGCAGTATTTT. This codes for CASSQGLAGVFDTQYF.

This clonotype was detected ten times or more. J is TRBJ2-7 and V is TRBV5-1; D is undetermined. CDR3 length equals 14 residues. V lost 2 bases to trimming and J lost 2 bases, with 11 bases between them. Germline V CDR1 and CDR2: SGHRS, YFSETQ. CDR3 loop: CASSLGPPTYEQYF. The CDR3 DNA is TGCGCCAGCAGCTTAGGGCCACCTACCTACGAGCAGTACTTC. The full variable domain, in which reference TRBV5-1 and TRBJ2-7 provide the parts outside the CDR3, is KAGVTQTPRYLIKTRGQQVTLSCSPISGHRSVSWYQQTPGQGLQFLFEYFSETQRNKGNFPGRFSGRQFSNSRSEMNVSTLELGDSALYLCASSLGPPTYEQYFGPGTRLTVT.

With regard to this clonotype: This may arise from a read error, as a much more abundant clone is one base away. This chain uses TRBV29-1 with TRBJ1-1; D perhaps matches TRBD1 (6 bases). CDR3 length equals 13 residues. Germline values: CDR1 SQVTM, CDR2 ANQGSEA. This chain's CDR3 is CSVDEGVDTEALF. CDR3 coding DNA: TGCAGCGTTGATGAGGGGGTGGACACTGAAGCTTTATTT. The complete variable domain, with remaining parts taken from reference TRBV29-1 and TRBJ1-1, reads SAVISQKPSRDICQRGTSLTIQCQVDSQVTMMFWYRQQPGQSLTLIATANQGSEATYESGFVIDKFPISRPNLTFSTLTVSNMSPEDSSIYLCSVDEGVDTEALFGQGTRLTVV.

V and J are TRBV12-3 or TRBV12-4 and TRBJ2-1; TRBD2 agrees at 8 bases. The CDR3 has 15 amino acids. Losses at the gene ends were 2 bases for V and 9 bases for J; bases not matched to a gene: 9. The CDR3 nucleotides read TGTGCCAGCAGTTTACTCGGGAGGGCCTCTAGTGAGCAGTTCTTC. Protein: CASSLLGRASSEQFF.

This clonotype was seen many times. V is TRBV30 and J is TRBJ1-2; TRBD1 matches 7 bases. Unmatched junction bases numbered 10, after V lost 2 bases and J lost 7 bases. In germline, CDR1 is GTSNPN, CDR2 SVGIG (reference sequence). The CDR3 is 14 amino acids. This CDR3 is CAWSPFDRAGGYTF. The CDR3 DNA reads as TGTGCCTGGAGTCCATTCGACAGGGCAGGTGGCTACACCTTC.

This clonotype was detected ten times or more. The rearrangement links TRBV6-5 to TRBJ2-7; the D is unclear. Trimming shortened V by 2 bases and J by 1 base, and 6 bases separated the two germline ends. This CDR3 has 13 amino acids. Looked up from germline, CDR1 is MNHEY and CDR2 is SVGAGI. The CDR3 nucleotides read TGTGCCAGCAGTTACCTAGGGTCCTACGAGCAGTACTTC. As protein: CASSYLGSYEQYF.

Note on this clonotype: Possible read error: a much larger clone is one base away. DNA for the CDR3: TGTGCCAGCAGTAAGGACAGGGTGCGGGAAAAACTGTTTTTT. Its protein product is CASSKDRVREKLFF. The chain is built from TRBV27 and TRBJ1-4; 8 bases agree with TRBD1. The CDR3 contains 14 residues. Germline trimming cut 5 bases from V and 8 bases from J; bases unmatched to any gene: 7. Per germline, CDR1 MNHEY and CDR2 SMNVEV (reference sequence).

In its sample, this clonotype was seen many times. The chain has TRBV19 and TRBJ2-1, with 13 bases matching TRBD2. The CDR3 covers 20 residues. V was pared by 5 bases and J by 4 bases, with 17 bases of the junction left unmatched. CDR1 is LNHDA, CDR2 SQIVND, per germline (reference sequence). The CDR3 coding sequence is TGTGCCAGTAGTGTCCGACTAGCGGGAGGATTTAAACTTTCGTACAATGAGCAGTTCTTC. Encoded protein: CASSVRLAGGFKLSYNEQFF.

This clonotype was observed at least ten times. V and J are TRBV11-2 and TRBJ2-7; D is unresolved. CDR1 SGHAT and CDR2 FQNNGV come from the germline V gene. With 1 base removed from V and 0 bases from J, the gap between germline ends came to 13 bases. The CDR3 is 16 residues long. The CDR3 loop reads CASSLVLGESSYEQYF. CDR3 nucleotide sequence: TGTGCCAGCAGCTTAGTTCTGGGCGAGAGCTCCTACGAGCAGTACTTC.